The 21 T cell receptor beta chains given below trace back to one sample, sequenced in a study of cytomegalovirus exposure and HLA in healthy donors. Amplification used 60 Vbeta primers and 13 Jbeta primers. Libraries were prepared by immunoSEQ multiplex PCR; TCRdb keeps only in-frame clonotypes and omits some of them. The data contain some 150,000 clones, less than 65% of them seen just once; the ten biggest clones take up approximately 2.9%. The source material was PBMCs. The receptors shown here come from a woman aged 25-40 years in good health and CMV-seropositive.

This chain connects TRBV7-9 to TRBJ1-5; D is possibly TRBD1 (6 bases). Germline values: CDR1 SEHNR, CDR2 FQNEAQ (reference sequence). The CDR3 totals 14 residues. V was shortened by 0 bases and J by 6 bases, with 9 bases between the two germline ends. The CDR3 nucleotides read TGTGCCAGCAGCTTAGCGGGGGCGGGTCAGCCCCAGCATTTT. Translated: CASSLAGAGQPQHF.

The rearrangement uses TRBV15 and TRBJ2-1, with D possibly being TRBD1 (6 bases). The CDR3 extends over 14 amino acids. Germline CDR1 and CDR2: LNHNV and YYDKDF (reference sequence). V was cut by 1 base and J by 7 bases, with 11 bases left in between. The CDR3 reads CATSRGRGINEQFF. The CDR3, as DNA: TGTGCCACCAGCAGAGGTAGGGGGATAAATGAGCAGTTCTTC.

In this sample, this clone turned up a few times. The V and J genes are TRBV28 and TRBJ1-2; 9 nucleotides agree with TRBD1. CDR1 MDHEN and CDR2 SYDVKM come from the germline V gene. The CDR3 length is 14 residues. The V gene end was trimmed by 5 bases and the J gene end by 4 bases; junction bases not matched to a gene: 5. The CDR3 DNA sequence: TGTGCCAGCAGTGCACCGACAGGGGGCTATGGCTACACCTTC. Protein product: CASSAPTGGYGYTF.

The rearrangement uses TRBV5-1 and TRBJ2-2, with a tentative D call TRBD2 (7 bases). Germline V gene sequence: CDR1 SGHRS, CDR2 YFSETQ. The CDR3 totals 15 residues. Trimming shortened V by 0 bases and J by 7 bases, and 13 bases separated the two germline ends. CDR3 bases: TGCGCCAGCAGCTTGGAGGCGGGGGCGGACGGGGAGCTGTTTTTT. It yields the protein CASSLEAGADGELFF.

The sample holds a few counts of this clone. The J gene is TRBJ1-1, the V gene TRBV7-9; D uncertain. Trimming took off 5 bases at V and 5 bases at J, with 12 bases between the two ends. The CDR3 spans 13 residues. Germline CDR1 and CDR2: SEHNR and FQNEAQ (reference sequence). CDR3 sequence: CASSDYGTTEAFF. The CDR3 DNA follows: TGTGCCAGCAGCGACTATGGTACGACTGAAGCTTTCTTT.

CDR3 sequence (DNA): TGTGCCAGCAGCTCCGACTGGTTTGGTGAGCAGTTCTTC. It is translated as CASSSDWFGEQFF. This sequence joins TRBV7-6 and TRBJ2-1, with D unresolved. Germline V gene data show CDR1 as SGHVS and CDR2 as FNYEAQ. The CDR3 contains 13 residues. Trimming cost V 4 bases and J 9 bases, with 13 bases left between them.

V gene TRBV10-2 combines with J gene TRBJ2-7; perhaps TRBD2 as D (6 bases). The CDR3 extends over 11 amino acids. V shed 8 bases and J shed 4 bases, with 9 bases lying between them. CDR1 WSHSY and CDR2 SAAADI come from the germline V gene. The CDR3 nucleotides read TGCGCCAGCCAGGGACTTTACGAGCAGTACTTC. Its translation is CASQGLYEQYF.

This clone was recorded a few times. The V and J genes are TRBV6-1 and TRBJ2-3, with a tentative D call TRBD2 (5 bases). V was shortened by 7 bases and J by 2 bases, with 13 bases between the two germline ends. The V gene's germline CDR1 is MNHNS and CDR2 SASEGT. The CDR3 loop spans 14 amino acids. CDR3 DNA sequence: TGTGCCAGCACTTACGGACTGGACACAGATACGCAGTATTTT. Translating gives CASTYGLDTDTQYF.

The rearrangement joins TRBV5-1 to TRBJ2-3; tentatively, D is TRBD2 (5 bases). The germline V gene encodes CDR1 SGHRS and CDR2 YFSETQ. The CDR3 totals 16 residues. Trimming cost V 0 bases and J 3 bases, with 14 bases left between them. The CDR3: CASSLGNEGRTDTQYF. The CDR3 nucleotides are TGCGCCAGCAGCTTGGGAAACGAGGGAAGGACAGATACGCAGTATTTT.

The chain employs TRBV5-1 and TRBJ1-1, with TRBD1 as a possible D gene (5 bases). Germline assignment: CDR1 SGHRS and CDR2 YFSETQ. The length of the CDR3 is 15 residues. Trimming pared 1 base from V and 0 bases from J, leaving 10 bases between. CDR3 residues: CASSLPAGLNTEAFF. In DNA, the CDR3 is TGCGCCAGCAGCTTGCCCGCAGGGCTGAACACTGAAGCTTTCTTT.

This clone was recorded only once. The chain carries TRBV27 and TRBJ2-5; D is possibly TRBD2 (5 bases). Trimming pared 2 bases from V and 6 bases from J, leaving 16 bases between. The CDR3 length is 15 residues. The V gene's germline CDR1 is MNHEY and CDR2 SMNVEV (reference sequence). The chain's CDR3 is CASSLSSPGSQTQYF. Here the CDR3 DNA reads TGTGCCAGCAGTTTAAGTTCCCCGGGATCACAGACCCAGTACTTC.

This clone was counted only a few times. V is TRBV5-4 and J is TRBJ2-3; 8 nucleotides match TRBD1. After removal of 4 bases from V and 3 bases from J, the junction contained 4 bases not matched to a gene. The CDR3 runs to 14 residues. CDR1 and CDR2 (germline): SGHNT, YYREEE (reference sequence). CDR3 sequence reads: CASSRDRRTDTQYF. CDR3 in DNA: TGTGCCAGCAGCCGGGACAGGAGAACAGATACGCAGTATTTT.

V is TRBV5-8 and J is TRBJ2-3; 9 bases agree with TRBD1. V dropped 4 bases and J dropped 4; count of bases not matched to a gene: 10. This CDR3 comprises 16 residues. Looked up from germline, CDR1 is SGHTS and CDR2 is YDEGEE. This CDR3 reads CASSRGTGSPPDTQYF. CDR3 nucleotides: TGTGCCAGCAGCCGCGGGACAGGGAGTCCCCCAGATACGCAGTATTTT. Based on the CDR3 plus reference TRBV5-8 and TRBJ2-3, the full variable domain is EAGVTQSPTHLIKTRGQQATLRCSPISGHTSVYWYQQALGLGLQFLLWYDEGEERNRGNFPPRFSGRQFPNYSSELNVNALELEDSALYLCASSRGTGSPPDTQYFGPGTRLTVL.

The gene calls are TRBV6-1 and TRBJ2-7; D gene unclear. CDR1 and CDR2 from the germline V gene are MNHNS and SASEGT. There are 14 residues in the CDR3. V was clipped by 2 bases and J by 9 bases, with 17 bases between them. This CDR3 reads CASSEFPLRFSQYF. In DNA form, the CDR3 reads TGTGCCAGCAGTGAATTTCCCCTCCGTTTCTCGCAGTACTTC.

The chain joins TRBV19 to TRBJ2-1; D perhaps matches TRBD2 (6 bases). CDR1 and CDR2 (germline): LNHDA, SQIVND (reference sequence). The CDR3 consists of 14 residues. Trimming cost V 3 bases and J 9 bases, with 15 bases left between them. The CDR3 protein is CASSMTSRGGEQFF. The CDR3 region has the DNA TGTGCCAGTAGTATGACTAGTCGCGGCGGTGAGCAGTTCTTC.

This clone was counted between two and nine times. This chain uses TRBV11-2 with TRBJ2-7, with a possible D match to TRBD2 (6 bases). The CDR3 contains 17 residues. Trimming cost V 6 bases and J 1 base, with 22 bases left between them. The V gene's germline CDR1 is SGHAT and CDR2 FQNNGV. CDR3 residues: CASRSSLGEAASYEQYF. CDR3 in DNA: TGTGCCAGCAGGTCGTCGCTCGGGGAGGCAGCGTCCTACGAGCAGTACTTC.

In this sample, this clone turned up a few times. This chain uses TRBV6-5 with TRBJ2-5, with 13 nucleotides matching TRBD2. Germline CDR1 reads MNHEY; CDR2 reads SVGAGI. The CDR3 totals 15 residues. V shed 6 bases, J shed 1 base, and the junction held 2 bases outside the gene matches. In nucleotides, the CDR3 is TGTGCCAGCAGGGGACTAGCGGGGTTCCAAGAGACCCAGTACTTC. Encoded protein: CASRGLAGFQETQYF.

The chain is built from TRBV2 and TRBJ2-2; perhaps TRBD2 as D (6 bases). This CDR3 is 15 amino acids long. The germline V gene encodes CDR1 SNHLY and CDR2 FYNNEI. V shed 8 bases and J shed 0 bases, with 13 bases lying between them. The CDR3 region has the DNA TGTGCCAGCTCGGGGCGGGGCGCGAACACCGGGGAGCTGTTTTTT. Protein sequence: CASSGRGANTGELFF.

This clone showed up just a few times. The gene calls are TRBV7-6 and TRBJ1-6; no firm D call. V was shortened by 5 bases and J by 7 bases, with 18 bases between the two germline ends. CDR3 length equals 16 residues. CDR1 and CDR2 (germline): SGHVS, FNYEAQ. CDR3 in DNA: TGTGCCAGCAGCGAACACCCCTCTAGCTTCAATTCACCCCTCCACTTT. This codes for CASSEHPSSFNSPLHF.

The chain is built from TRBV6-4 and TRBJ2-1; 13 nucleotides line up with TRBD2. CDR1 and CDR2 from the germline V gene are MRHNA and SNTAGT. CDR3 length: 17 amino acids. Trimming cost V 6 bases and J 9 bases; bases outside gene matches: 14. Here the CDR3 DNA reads TGTGCCAGCAGCCCCGAACTAGCGGGGGGGTCGGCGGGTGAGCAGTTCTTC. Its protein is CASSPELAGGSAGEQFF.

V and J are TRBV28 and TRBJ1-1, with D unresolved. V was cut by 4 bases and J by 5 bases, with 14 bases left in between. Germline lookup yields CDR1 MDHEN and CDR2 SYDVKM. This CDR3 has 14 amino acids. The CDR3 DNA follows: TGTGCCAGCAGTTCAAATGCAGGTGGGACTGAAGCTTTCTTT. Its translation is CASSSNAGGTEAFF. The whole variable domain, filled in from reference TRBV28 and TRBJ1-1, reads DVKVTQSSRYLVKRTGEKVFLECVQDMDHENMFWYRQDPGLGLRLIYFSYDVKMKEKGDIPEGYSVSREKKERFSLILESASTNQTSMYLCASSSNAGGTEAFFGQGTRLTVV.